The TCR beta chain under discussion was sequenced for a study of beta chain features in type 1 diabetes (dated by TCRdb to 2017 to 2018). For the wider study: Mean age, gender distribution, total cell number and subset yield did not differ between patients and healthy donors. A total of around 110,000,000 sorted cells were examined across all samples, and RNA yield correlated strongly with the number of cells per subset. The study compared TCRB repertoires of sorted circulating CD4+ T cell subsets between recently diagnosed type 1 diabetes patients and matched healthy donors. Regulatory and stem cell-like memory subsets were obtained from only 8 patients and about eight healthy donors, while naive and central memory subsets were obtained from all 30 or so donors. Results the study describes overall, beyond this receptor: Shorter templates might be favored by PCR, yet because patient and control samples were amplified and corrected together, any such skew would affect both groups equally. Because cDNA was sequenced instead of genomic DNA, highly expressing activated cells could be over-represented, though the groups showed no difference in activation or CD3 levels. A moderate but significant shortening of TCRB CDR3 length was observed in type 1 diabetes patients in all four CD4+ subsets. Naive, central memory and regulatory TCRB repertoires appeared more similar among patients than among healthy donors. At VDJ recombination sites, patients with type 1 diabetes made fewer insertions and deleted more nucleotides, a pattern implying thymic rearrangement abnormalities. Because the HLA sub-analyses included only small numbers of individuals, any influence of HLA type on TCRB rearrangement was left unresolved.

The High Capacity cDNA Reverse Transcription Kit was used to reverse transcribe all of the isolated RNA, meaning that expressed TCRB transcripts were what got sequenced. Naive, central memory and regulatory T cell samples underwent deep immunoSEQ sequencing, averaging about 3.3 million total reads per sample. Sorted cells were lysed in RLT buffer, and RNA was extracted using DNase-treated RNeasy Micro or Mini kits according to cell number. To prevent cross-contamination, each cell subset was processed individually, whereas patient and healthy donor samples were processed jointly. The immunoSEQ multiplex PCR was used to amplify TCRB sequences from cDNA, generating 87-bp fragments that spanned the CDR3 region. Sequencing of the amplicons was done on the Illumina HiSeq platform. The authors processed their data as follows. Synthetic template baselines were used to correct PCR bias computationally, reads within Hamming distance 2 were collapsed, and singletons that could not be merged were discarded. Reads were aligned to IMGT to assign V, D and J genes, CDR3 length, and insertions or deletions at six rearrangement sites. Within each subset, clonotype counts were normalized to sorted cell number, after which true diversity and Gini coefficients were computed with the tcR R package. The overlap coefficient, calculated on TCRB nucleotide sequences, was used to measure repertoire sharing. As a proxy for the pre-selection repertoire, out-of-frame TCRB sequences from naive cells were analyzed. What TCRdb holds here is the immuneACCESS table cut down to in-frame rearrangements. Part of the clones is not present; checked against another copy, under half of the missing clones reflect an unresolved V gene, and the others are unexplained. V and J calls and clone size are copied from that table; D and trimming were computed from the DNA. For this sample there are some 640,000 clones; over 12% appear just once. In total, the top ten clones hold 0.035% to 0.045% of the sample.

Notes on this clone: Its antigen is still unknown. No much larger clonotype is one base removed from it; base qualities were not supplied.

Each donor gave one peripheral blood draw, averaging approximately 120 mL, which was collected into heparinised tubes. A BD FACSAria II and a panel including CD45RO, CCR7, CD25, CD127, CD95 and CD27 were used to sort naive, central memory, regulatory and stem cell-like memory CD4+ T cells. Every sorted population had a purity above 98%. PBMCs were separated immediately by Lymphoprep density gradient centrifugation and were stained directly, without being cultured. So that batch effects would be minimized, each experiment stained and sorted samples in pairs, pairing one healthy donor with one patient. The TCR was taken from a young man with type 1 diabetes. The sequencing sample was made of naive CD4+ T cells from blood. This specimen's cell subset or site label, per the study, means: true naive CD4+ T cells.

The sequence in DNA is TGTGCCAGCAGCTTTGCCCGCCCCCCGGGAGAACGGGAGACCCAGTACTTC. It translates to CASSFARPPGERETQYF. Recombination linked TRBV13 to TRBJ2-5; a tentative D call is TRBD2 (6 bases match). Trimming removed 3 bases from V and 5 bases from J, leaving 22 bases between the germline ends. CDR1 is given as PRHDT and CDR2 as FYEKMQ, both from the germline V gene (reference sequence). From its cysteine to its phenylalanine, the CDR3 spans 17 amino acids. The entry retains the CDR3 DNA only, 51 bases that are in frame from base 1.